This TCR beta chain was recovered during a study of technical replicates of blood from a few donors. Method: immunoSEQ multiplex PCR; TCRdb's copy keeps in-frame clones and lacks some. The table shows more than 65,000 clones, with just under 95% occurring only once. Sequencing was done on a sample of T cells isolated from PBMCs. This sequence was found in a human donor in good health.

CDR3 coding DNA: TGCGCCAGCAGTCAGTACGGGACAGGGGGTACTGAAGCTTTCTTT. Protein product: CASSQYGTGGTEAFF. The V and J genes are TRBV10-1 and TRBJ1-1, with 11 positions matching TRBD1. Germline trimming cut 5 bases from V and 5 bases from J; bases unmatched to any gene: 7. CDR1 is WNHNN, CDR2 SYGVQD, per germline (reference sequence). The CDR3 contains 15 residues.